This entry lists 19 T cell receptor beta chains sequenced from one sample in a study of cytomegalovirus exposure and HLA in healthy donors. PCR used 60 Vbeta primers and 13 Jbeta primers. Only in-frame clones appear in the TCRdb table, and some are missing; sequencing was by immunoSEQ multiplex PCR. This table holds nearly 200,000 clones, 80% to 85% found once. Sequenced: PBMCs. The receptors derive from a woman in her fifties or sixties in good health and CMV-seropositive.

The J gene is TRBJ1-5, the V gene TRBV6-1, with D maybe TRBD1 (6 bases). The CDR3 length is 14 residues. The ends were cut back, 6 bases at V and 2 bases at J, with 11 bases in the middle. Germline-derived CDR1 and CDR2 are MNHNS and SASEGT. CDR3 amino acids: CASRKGGGNQPQHF. As DNA, the CDR3 is TGTGCCAGCAGGAAAGGGGGAGGCAATCAGCCCCAGCATTTT.

This clone came up once. The J gene is TRBJ2-7, the V gene TRBV5-1; 7 positions agree with TRBD2. Germline V gene sequence: CDR1 SGHRS, CDR2 YFSETQ. V lost 2 bases and J lost 1; bases outside the gene matches: 9. CDR3 length equals 16 residues. CDR3 sequence: CASSFSGTTYSYEQYF. CDR3 sequence (DNA): TGCGCCAGCAGCTTTTCCGGGACTACCTATTCCTACGAGCAGTACTTC.

The chain carries TRBV6-8 and TRBJ2-5; 15 bases match TRBD2. V gave up 5 bases and J gave up 3 bases; unmatched junction bases: 10. Germline V gene lookup returns CDR1 MNHGY and CDR2 SAAAGT. The CDR3 runs 18 residues. CDR3 sequence reads: CASSAPGLAGGIKETQYF. In DNA, the CDR3 is TGTGCCAGCAGTGCGCCGGGACTAGCGGGAGGTATCAAAGAGACCCAGTACTTC.

The chain joins TRBV5-4 to TRBJ2-1, with TRBD2 identical over 13 bases. The CDR3 length is 15 residues. Trimming at V came to 4 bases and at J to 7 bases, leaving 5 bases not matched to a gene. CDR1 and CDR2 (germline): SGHNT, YYREEE (reference sequence). CDR3 residues: CASSLTSGGDNEQFF. The DNA for the CDR3 is TGTGCCAGCAGCCTAACTAGCGGGGGGGATAATGAGCAGTTCTTC.

The chain links TRBV7-9 to TRBJ2-7, with D hard to call. Trimming removed 5 bases at V and 1 base at J, with 9 bases between. The CDR3 is made up of 13 amino acids. Germline V gene lookup returns CDR1 SEHNR and CDR2 FQNEAQ (reference sequence). In DNA, the CDR3 is TGTGCCAGCAGCCCTCAGAGGTCCTACGAGCAGTACTTC. This gives the protein CASSPQRSYEQYF.

The V and J genes are TRBV11-2 and TRBJ2-3, with D possibly being TRBD2 (6 bases). V was clipped by 2 bases and J by 4 bases, with 13 bases between them. Per the germline V gene, CDR1 is SGHAT and CDR2 is FQNNGV. The CDR3 loop spans 15 amino acids. The CDR3 sequence: CASSLTGVRPDTQYF. The CDR3 DNA sequence: TGTGCCAGCAGCTTAACGGGAGTGCGGCCAGATACGCAGTATTTT.

The chain joins TRBV28 to TRBJ1-3; D not resolved. V gave up 0 bases and J gave up 2 bases, with 8 bases separating them. In germline, CDR1 is MDHEN, CDR2 SYDVKM. This CDR3 comprises 15 residues. CDR3 DNA: TGTGCCAGCAGTTTATGGGGAGCCGCTGGAAACACCATATATTTT. Amino acids: CASSLWGAAGNTIYF.

The chain combines TRBV18 with TRBJ2-5; 9 bases match TRBD2. The CDR3 has 13 residues. Germline trimming cut 6 bases from V and 3 bases from J; bases unmatched to any gene: 2. CDR1 is KGHSH and CDR2 is LQKENI in the germline V gene. CDR3 in DNA: TGTGCCAGCTCCGTAGCGGGAGAAGAGACCCAGTACTTC. Amino acids: CASSVAGEETQYF.

Worth noting for this clone: The junction departs from germline at one end; a sequencing error may be responsible. The V call is TRBV28, the J call TRBJ2-4; TRBD2 matches at 13 bases. This CDR3 has 19 residues. Germline loops: CDR1 MDHEN, CDR2 SYDVKM. CDR3 coding DNA: TGTGCCAGCACCGGTTCCGGACTAGCGGGGGAACTAGCCAAAAACAGTCAGTACTTC. It yields the protein CASTGSGLAGELAKNSQYF.

This chain connects TRBV6-1 to TRBJ2-3; D perhaps matches TRBD1 (6 bases). Trimming shortened V by 6 bases and J by 2 bases, and 15 bases separated the two germline ends. Germline V gives CDR1 MNHNS, CDR2 SASEGT. The CDR3 loop spans 15 amino acids. CDR3 nucleotides: TGTGCCAGCAGGGGATTGACAGGAAACACAGATACGCAGTATTTT. This gives the protein CASRGLTGNTDTQYF.

This chain joins TRBV30 and TRBJ1-6; D unclear. The CDR3 runs 14 residues. Germline V gene lookup returns CDR1 GTSNPN and CDR2 SVGIG (reference sequence). V shed 0 bases and J shed 7 bases, with 10 bases lying between them. CDR3: CAWSVNRGNSPLHF. CDR3 in DNA: TGTGCCTGGAGTGTCAACCGAGGAAATTCACCCCTCCACTTT.

This chain links TRBV7-2 with TRBJ2-7, with D maybe TRBD1 (6 bases). V lost 1 base and J lost 4, with 23 bases in between. The CDR3 length is 18 residues. Germline V gives CDR1 SGHTA, CDR2 FQGNSA. This CDR3 is CASSLDGRVGQIQYEQYF. CDR3 nucleotides: TGTGCCAGCAGCTTAGATGGGCGCGTTGGACAGATTCAATACGAGCAGTACTTC.

The chain has TRBV28 and TRBJ2-7; 9 bases fit TRBD1. Germline assignment: CDR1 MDHEN and CDR2 SYDVKM. This CDR3 comprises 14 residues. V lost 7 bases and J lost 5; bases outside the gene matches: 9. CDR3 protein: CASNGGTGFDEQYF. DNA of the CDR3: TGTGCCAGCAATGGCGGGACAGGGTTTGACGAGCAGTACTTC.

The chain uses TRBV7-2 and TRBJ1-4; tentatively, D is TRBD1 (6 bases). The CDR3 totals 14 residues. Germline V gene sequence: CDR1 SGHTA, CDR2 FQGNSA. The germline V and J ends were trimmed by 3 bases and 7 bases, with 12 bases remaining between them. CDR3 loop: CASSLGTLGEKLFF. Written as DNA, the CDR3 is TGTGCCAGCAGCTTGGGGACACTGGGTGAAAAACTGTTTTTT.

J is TRBJ1-2 and V is TRBV28, with D possibly TRBD1 on 5 matching bases. The germline CDR1 and CDR2 sequences are MDHEN and SYDVKM. Trimming stripped 2 bases from V and 7 bases from J, with 8 bases between. The CDR3 length is 12 residues. For the CDR3, the DNA is TGTGCCAGCAGTTTAAGAAGGGGTGGCTACACCTTC. Translated: CASSLRRGGYTF.

The chain has TRBV5-1 and TRBJ2-1; D is ambiguous. Trimming shortened V by 0 bases and J by 6 bases, and 13 bases separated the two germline ends. Germline V lookup: CDR1 SGHRS, CDR2 YFSETQ. The CDR3 is 15 residues long. The CDR3 sequence is CASSLEDYPGNEQFF. The CDR3, as DNA: TGCGCCAGCAGCTTGGAAGATTATCCGGGCAATGAGCAGTTCTTC.

The chain links TRBV18 to TRBJ2-3; 8 bases align to TRBD1. This CDR3 has 15 residues. The trim removed 10 bases at V and 2 bases at J, leaving 11 bases unmatched. The germline CDR1 and CDR2 sequences are KGHSH and LQKENI. CDR3 region: CATSPGTGYTDTQYF. CDR3 bases: TGTGCCACCTCCCCCGGGACAGGCTACACAGATACGCAGTATTTT.

The chain joins TRBV7-3 to TRBJ2-1; 11 positions match TRBD2. Germline CDR1 and CDR2: SGHTA and FQGTGA. The V segment lost 3 bases and the J segment 2 bases; nucleotides outside the gene matches: 3. CDR3 length equals 16 residues. CDR3 amino acids: CASSFSGRATYNEQFF. The CDR3 bases are TGTGCCAGCAGCTTTAGCGGGAGGGCCACCTACAATGAGCAGTTCTTC.

The chain employs TRBV9 and TRBJ2-5; 7 bases align to TRBD1. With V trimmed by 4 bases and J by 1 base, 4 bases remained unmatched. The CDR3 length is 14 residues. The germline CDR1 and CDR2 sequences are SGDLS and YYNGEE. DNA of the CDR3: TGTGCCAGCAGCCCCGGACAGGCCCAAGAGACCCAGTACTTC. It codes for CASSPGQAQETQYF.